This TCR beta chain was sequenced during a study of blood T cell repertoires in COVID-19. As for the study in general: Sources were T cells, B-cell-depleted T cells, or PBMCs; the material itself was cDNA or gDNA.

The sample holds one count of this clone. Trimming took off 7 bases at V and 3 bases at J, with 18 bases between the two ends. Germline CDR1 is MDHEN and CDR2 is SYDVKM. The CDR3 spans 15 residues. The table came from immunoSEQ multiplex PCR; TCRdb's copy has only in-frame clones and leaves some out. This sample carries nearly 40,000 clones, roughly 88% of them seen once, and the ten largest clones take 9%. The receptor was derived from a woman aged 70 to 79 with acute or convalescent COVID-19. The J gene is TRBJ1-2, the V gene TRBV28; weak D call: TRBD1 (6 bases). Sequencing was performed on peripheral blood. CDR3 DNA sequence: TGTGCCAGCACGGTCGGGGCAGGGGCCCACTATGGCTACACCTTC. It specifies CASTVGAGAHYGYTF.